These 19 T cell receptor beta chains were all obtained from the same sample, sequenced in a study of OX40 agonist ivuxolimab in advanced cancers. Data came from immunoSEQ multiplex PCR; TCRdb stores just in-frame clones and leaves some out. The table includes approximately 72,000 clones, roughly 84% detected once. The sequenced sample was CD4+ or CD8+ T cells sorted from blood, obtained in a trial of the OX40 agonist ivuxolimab. The receptor source for this set is an adult with an advanced solid tumor such as melanoma, head and neck, liver or kidney cancer.

The rearrangement uses TRBV18 and TRBJ1-2; TRBD1 matches 8 bases. Germline V CDR1 and CDR2: KGHSH, LQKENI. The CDR3 runs to 14 residues. The V gene end was trimmed by 5 bases and the J gene end by 6 bases; junction bases not matched to a gene: 8. Written as DNA, the CDR3 is TGTGCCAGCTCAGATTTCGGACAGGGTGATGGCTACACCTTC. Its translation is CASSDFGQGDGYTF. Together with reference TRBV18 and TRBJ1-2, the CDR3 gives the full variable domain: NAGVMQNPRHLVRRRGQEARLRCSPMKGHSHVYWYRQLPEEGLKFMVYLQKENIIDESGMPKERFSAEFPKEGPSILRIQQVVRGDSAAYFCASSDFGQGDGYTFGSGTRLTVV.

The chain couples TRBV7-8 to TRBJ1-2, with a weak D call TRBD1 (5 bases). The V and J ends lost 1 base and 7 bases respectively, with 10 bases between them. This CDR3 is built from 13 residues. The germline V gene has CDR1 SGHVS and CDR2 FQNEAQ. The CDR3 here is CASSLDGGVGYTF. As DNA, the CDR3 is TGTGCCAGCAGCTTAGATGGAGGGGTTGGCTACACCTTC.

The chain couples TRBV7-2 to TRBJ1-3; D may be TRBD1 (5 bases). V shed 7 bases and J shed 8 bases, with 12 bases lying between them. The germline gives CDR1 SGHTA, CDR2 FQGNSA. There are 12 residues in the CDR3. CDR3 protein: CASNPGTDTIYF. The CDR3 nucleotides are TGTGCCAGCAACCCCGGGACGGACACCATATATTTT.

This chain links TRBV11-2 with TRBJ1-5, with D possibly matching TRBD1 (6 bases). The germline gives CDR1 SGHAT, CDR2 FQNNGV. The V and J ends lost 5 bases and 4 bases respectively, with 15 bases between them. The CDR3 is 15 residues long. The CDR3 region has the DNA TGTGCCAGCAGCCCACAGGGTGTTTCAAATCAGCCCCAGCATTTT. As protein: CASSPQGVSNQPQHF.

V gene TRBV9 combines with J gene TRBJ1-5, with D perhaps TRBD1 (5 bases). Per the germline V gene, CDR1 is SGDLS and CDR2 is YYNGEE. Trimming pared 4 bases from V and 5 bases from J, leaving 16 bases between. The CDR3 spans 15 residues. The CDR3 loop reads CASSRSEGSHQPQHF. The CDR3 nucleotides are TGTGCCAGCAGCCGGTCGGAGGGGAGTCATCAGCCCCAGCATTTT.

This clone was counted a few times. J is TRBJ2-1 and V is TRBV28; 9 positions agree with TRBD1. J gave up 2 bases and V 5 bases, and 4 bases lay outside the gene matches. The CDR3 totals 15 residues. The V gene's germline CDR1 is MDHEN and CDR2 SYDVKM. CDR3 sequence (DNA): TGTGCCAGCAGTGTCCGGACAGGGGCCTACAATGAGCAGTTCTTC. It is translated as CASSVRTGAYNEQFF.

This chain uses TRBV21-1 with TRBJ2-5; the D call of TRBD1 is as the table states it, not checked on the DNA. TRBV21-1 is a pseudogene. This CDR3 comprises 15 residues. The CDR3: CASSKSTAKGETQYF. In DNA, the CDR3 is TGTGCCAGCAGCAAAAGCACAGCAAAGGGGGAGACCCAGTACTTC.

The V gene is TRBV7-3, the J gene TRBJ2-1; D ambiguous. Germline CDR1 SGHTA, CDR2 FQGTGA. V was clipped by 3 bases and J by 5 bases, with 11 bases between them. The CDR3 contains 14 residues. CDR3 sequence reads: CASSLGPQNNEQFF. In DNA, the CDR3 is TGTGCCAGCAGCTTGGGCCCGCAAAACAATGAGCAGTTCTTC.

The chain joins TRBV7-8 to TRBJ2-7; D not resolved. From germline, CDR1 is SGHVS and CDR2 FQNEAQ. The CDR3 has 11 residues. The germline V and J ends were trimmed by 5 bases and 6 bases, with 8 bases remaining between them. CDR3 in amino acids: CASSPSREQYF. The CDR3 DNA is TGTGCCAGCAGCCCCAGTCGCGAGCAGTACTTC. Variable domain in full (rest from reference TRBV7-8 and TRBJ2-7): GAGVSQSPRYKVAKRGQDVALRCDPISGHVSLFWYQQALGQGPEFLTYFQNEAQLDKSGLPSDRFFAERPEGSVSTLKIQRTQQEDSAVYLCASSPSREQYFGPGTRLTVT.

This clone was observed a single time. The chain has TRBV2 and TRBJ1-6; 7 nucleotides match TRBD1. In germline, CDR1 is SNHLY, CDR2 FYNNEI. J gave up 4 bases and V 6 bases, and 12 bases lay outside the gene matches. CDR3 length equals 17 residues. CDR3 amino acids: CASSAQGGARYNSPLHF. CDR3 DNA: TGTGCCAGCAGCGCCCAGGGGGGAGCTAGGTATAATTCACCCCTCCACTTT.

V is TRBV28 and J is TRBJ1-2, with D unclear. The CDR3 has 12 residues. Germline CDR1 and CDR2: MDHEN and SYDVKM. Trimming pared 7 bases from V and 8 bases from J, leaving 14 bases between. The DNA of the CDR3 is TGTGCCAGCACGTGGATCCGGGGAGGCTACACCTTC. Its protein is CASTWIRGGYTF.

The rearrangement links TRBV5-1 to TRBJ2-2, with unresolved D. The CDR3 has 15 residues. The germline V and J ends were trimmed by 0 bases and 6 bases, with 12 bases remaining between them. The germline CDR1 and CDR2 sequences are SGHRS and YFSETQ. This CDR3 reads CASSLVHIRSGELFF. The CDR3, as DNA: TGCGCCAGCAGCTTGGTCCACATTCGGTCCGGGGAGCTGTTTTTT.

The V call is TRBV11-2, the J call TRBJ2-3, with D possibly matching TRBD1 (7 bases). From germline, CDR1 is SGHAT and CDR2 FQNNGV. V was pared by 5 bases and J by 4 bases, with 19 bases between. This CDR3 contains 16 residues. The DNA for the CDR3 is TGTGCCAGCAGCAGACGACAGGGAGGCAGCGCAGATACGCAGTATTTT. Translated, it gives CASSRRQGGSADTQYF.

V and J are TRBV7-2 and TRBJ1-2, with D possibly being TRBD1 (5 bases). Germline values: CDR1 SGHTA, CDR2 FQGNSA. This CDR3 is built from 14 residues. V was pared by 5 bases and J by 8 bases, with 18 bases between. The CDR3 is CASSPLGGGLGYTF. Here the CDR3 DNA reads TGTGCCAGCAGCCCCCTCGGGGGGGGTTTAGGCTACACCTTC.

The CDR3 region is CASKEAGVHEQYF. The CDR3 nucleotides read TGTGCCAGTAAGGAAGCGGGAGTTCACGAGCAGTACTTC. This rearrangement joins TRBV19 to TRBJ2-7; 8 nucleotides agree with TRBD2. CDR1 is LNHDA, CDR2 SQIVND, per germline (reference sequence). CDR3 size: 13 residues. Trimming removed 7 bases from V and 5 bases from J; junction bases left unmatched: 7.

This clone was recorded once. The rearrangement links TRBV15 to TRBJ1-1; 9 bases are a match to TRBD1. The CDR3 sequence is 15 residues long. V lost 1 base to trimming and J lost 7 bases; unmatched junction nucleotides: 7. The germline V gene has CDR1 LNHNV and CDR2 YYDKDF (reference sequence). CDR3 region: CATSRGQGVSGEAFF. The CDR3 region has the DNA TGTGCCACCAGCAGAGGACAGGGGGTAAGCGGTGAAGCTTTCTTT.

This chain connects TRBV4-2 to TRBJ2-7; 9 nucleotides agree with TRBD2. With V trimmed by 2 bases and J by 4 bases, 9 bases remained unmatched. The CDR3 runs to 16 residues. The germline CDR1 and CDR2 sequences are LGHNA and YNFKEQ. This CDR3 is CASSQSSVAGGYEQYF. The CDR3 coding sequence is TGTGCCAGCAGCCAATCCTCAGTGGCGGGAGGGTACGAGCAGTACTTC.

This chain connects TRBV18 to TRBJ2-1; TRBD1 aligns across 7 bases. The ends lost 2 bases at V and 10 bases at J; junction bases unmatched: 8. Germline CDR1 and CDR2: KGHSH and LQKENI. The CDR3 runs to 14 residues. CDR3 protein: CASSPDRVSQEQFF. The DNA for the CDR3 is TGTGCCAGCTCACCAGACAGGGTTTCTCAGGAGCAGTTCTTC.

This sequence joins TRBV2 and TRBJ1-5; perhaps TRBD1 as D (5 bases). This CDR3 has 13 residues. V lost 3 bases to trimming and J lost 7 bases, with 10 bases between them. Germline V gene data show CDR1 as SNHLY and CDR2 as FYNNEI. The CDR3 sequence: CASSDAGQQPQHF. Written as DNA, the CDR3 is TGTGCCAGCAGTGACGCGGGGCAACAGCCCCAGCATTTT.